The 28 T cell receptor beta chains below all came from one sample that was sequenced in a study of T cell responses to AZD1222 COVID-19 vaccine. Generated by immunoSEQ multiplex PCR, the TCRdb table keeps only in-frame clones and is missing some. Among around 72,000 clones listed, 80% to 90% were seen once. The starting material was peripheral blood, obtained on day 0 of AZD1222 vaccination. The origin of the receptors is an adult in good health.

V usage is TRBV19 and J usage is TRBJ1-5; 8 nucleotides match TRBD1. The V and J ends lost 8 bases and 7 bases, in that order; junction bases with no gene match: 10. There are 14 residues in the CDR3. CDR1 is LNHDA and CDR2 is SQIVND in the germline V gene (reference sequence). The CDR3 here is CASSITGGEQPQHF. The CDR3 DNA follows: TGTGCCAGTTCCATCACAGGGGGGGAACAGCCCCAGCATTTT. Full variable domain (rest looked up from reference TRBV19 and TRBJ1-5): DGGITQSPKYLFRKEGQNVTLSCEQNLNHDAMYWYRQDPGQGLRLIYYSQIVNDFQKGDIAEGYSVSREKKESFPLTVTSAQKNPTAFYLCASSITGGEQPQHFGDGTRLSIL.

V gene TRBV5-6 combines with J gene TRBJ2-2; D ambiguous. The CDR3 sequence is 14 residues long. The V end was cut by 3 bases, the J end by 2 bases, with 8 bases between. From germline, CDR1 is SGHDT and CDR2 YYEEEE. The CDR3 loop is CASSWPDNTGELFF. CDR3 nucleotides: TGTGCCAGCAGCTGGCCAGACAACACCGGGGAGCTGTTTTTT.

This clone appeared a single time. The chain joins TRBV19 to TRBJ2-5; the match to TRBD2 covers 7 bases. The junction had 6 bases not matched to a gene; V was cut back by 0 bases and J by 5 bases. This CDR3 region has 15 residues. Germline CDR1 is LNHDA and CDR2 is SQIVND (reference sequence). The CDR3 spells CASSIDRSAGETQYF. In DNA, the CDR3 is TGTGCCAGTAGTATAGATCGTTCAGCGGGGGAGACCCAGTACTTC. Looking up the rest from reference TRBV19 and TRBJ2-5 gives the full variable domain: DGGITQSPKYLFRKEGQNVTLSCEQNLNHDAMYWYRQDPGQGLRLIYYSQIVNDFQKGDIAEGYSVSREKKESFPLTVTSAQKNPTAFYLCASSIDRSAGETQYFGPGTRLLVL.

The V gene is TRBV7-3, the J gene TRBJ2-1; D not certain. Germline V CDR1 and CDR2: SGHTA, FQGTGA. This CDR3 is built from 14 residues. V lost 5 bases and J 5 bases, leaving 13 bases between the germline ends. CDR3 DNA: TGTGCCAGCAGCCTACTCTCTGGCGACAATGAGCAGTTCTTC. The encoded protein is CASSLLSGDNEQFF.

This chain connects TRBV5-1 to TRBJ2-5, with 7 bases identical to TRBD2. Germline V gene sequence: CDR1 SGHRS, CDR2 YFSETQ. The CDR3 spans 14 residues. Trimming took 7 bases from V and 4 from J; bases not matched to a gene: 10. CDR3 DNA: TGCGCCAGCGTCGGACTAGGCGGGGGAGAGACCCAGTACTTC. Translated: CASVGLGGGETQYF.

The V and J genes are TRBV4-3 and TRBJ2-7; 7 nucleotides agree with TRBD1. The CDR3 loop spans 14 amino acids. Germline V lookup: CDR1 LGHNA, CDR2 YSLEER. V lost 8 bases, J lost 2 bases, and 9 bases stayed unmatched. Written as DNA, the CDR3 is TGCGCCAGCGGATCAACAGGGGCTCCCTACGAGCAGTACTTC. The encoded protein is CASGSTGAPYEQYF.

The chain is built from TRBV9 and TRBJ1-1; no clear D gene. CDR1 is SGDLS, CDR2 YYNGEE, per germline. The CDR3 length is 14 residues. V gave up 0 bases and J gave up 4 bases, with 10 bases separating them. DNA for the CDR3: TGTGCCAGCAGCGTAGGACCTACCTCCACTGAAGCTTTCTTT. It codes for CASSVGPTSTEAFF. The variable domain in full, completed from reference TRBV9 and TRBJ1-1, reads DSGVTQTPKHLITATGQRVTLRCSPRSGDLSVYWYQQSLDQGLQFLIQYYNGEERAKGNILERFSAQQFPDLHSELNLSSLELGDSALYFCASSVGPTSTEAFFGQGTRLTVV.

This clone showed up just a few times. Additional DNA sequences in this sample encode the identical CDR3. V and J are TRBV7-2 and TRBJ1-6; possible D gene TRBD1, 5 bases. The germline V and J ends were trimmed by 0 bases and 7 bases, with 10 bases remaining between them. Germline CDR1 is SGHTA and CDR2 is FQGNSA. The CDR3 loop spans 15 amino acids. CDR3 sequence: CASSLAGPPNSPLHF. Here the CDR3 DNA reads TGTGCCAGCAGCTTAGCGGGACCGCCAAATTCACCCCTCCACTTT.

This clone was counted a single time. This CDR3 is also generated by other DNA sequences in the sample. J is TRBJ1-1 and V is TRBV11-3; D ambiguous. V was clipped by 2 bases and J by 1 base, with 5 bases between them. CDR1 and CDR2 (germline): SGHNT, YENEEA. The CDR3 is made up of 13 amino acids. The CDR3 sequence is CASSLYQNTEAFF. The CDR3, as DNA: TGTGCCAGCAGCTTATACCAGAACACTGAAGCTTTCTTT.

CDR3 sequence: CASRPGGTMKQFF. The CDR3 DNA follows: TGCGCCAGCAGACCGGGGGGCACAATGAAGCAGTTCTTC. This chain links TRBV10-1 with TRBJ2-1, with TRBD2 as a possible D gene (7 bases). V lost 6 bases and J 11 bases, leaving 17 bases between the germline ends. This CDR3 has 13 amino acids. Germline V lookup: CDR1 WNHNN, CDR2 SYGVQD (reference sequence).

The chain is built from TRBV7-2 and TRBJ2-3; TRBD2 matches 16 bases. The germline gives CDR1 SGHTA, CDR2 FQGNSA. The CDR3 has 18 residues. Trimming removed 1 base from V and 6 bases from J; junction bases left unmatched: 7. The CDR3 nucleotides read TGTGCCAGCAGCTTAGTTGGAGGGACTAGCGGGGGGGCGGATACGCAGTATTTT. Its translation: CASSLVGGTSGGADTQYF. The full variable domain, with the rest looked up from reference TRBV7-2 and TRBJ2-3, is GAGVSQSPSNKVTEKGKDVELRCDPISGHTALYWYRQSLGQGLEFLIYFQGNSAPDKSGLPSDRFSAERTGGSVSTLTIQRTQQEDSAVYLCASSLVGGTSGGADTQYFGPGTRLTVL.

The V and J genes are TRBV6-2 or TRBV6-3 and TRBJ2-7; 10 bases match TRBD1. The CDR3 runs 16 residues. J gave up 4 bases and V 0 bases, and 6 bases lay outside the gene matches. Germline V CDR1 and CDR2: MNHEY, SVGEGT. The CDR3 DNA sequence: TGTGCCAGCAGTTACTCGACTGGGACAGGGGCATACGAGCAGTACTTC. Translated: CASSYSTGTGAYEQYF.

The chain links TRBV5-1 to TRBJ1-3; 9 bases align to TRBD1. Germline V gene sequence: CDR1 SGHRS, CDR2 YFSETQ. The CDR3 contains 16 residues. With 4 bases clipped from V and 0 bases from J, the junction kept 5 bases outside the gene matches. The CDR3 nucleotides are TGCGCCAGCAGCCTACAGGGGGCCCTCTCTGGAAACACCATATATTTT. Residues: CASSLQGALSGNTIYF.

This clone occurred once. This chain connects TRBV7-2 to TRBJ2-3; D might be TRBD2 (5 bases). The CDR3 is 14 residues long. V was cut by 5 bases and J by 0 bases, with 9 bases left in between. Germline-derived CDR1 and CDR2 are SGHTA and FQGNSA. CDR3 DNA sequence: TGTGCCAGCAGCGGCGGGCATAGCACAGATACGCAGTATTTT. Translation: CASSGGHSTDTQYF.

The J gene is TRBJ2-5, the V gene TRBV15; maybe TRBD2 (6 bases). V was cut by 4 bases and J by 3 bases, with 9 bases left in between. This CDR3 has 13 residues. Looked up from germline, CDR1 is LNHNV and CDR2 is YYDKDF (reference sequence). The CDR3 loop reads CATSKGGEETQYF. CDR3 nucleotides: TGTGCCACCAGCAAGGGCGGGGAAGAGACCCAGTACTTC. Full variable domain (outside the CDR3, taken from reference TRBV15 and TRBJ2-5): DAMVIQNPRYQVTQFGKPVTLSCSQTLNHNVMYWYQQKSSQAPKLLFHYYDKDFNNEADTPDNFQSRRPNTSFCFLDIRSPGLGDTAMYLCATSKGGEETQYFGPGTRLLVL.

This clone appeared once. The rearrangement uses TRBV18 and TRBJ1-1; D perhaps matches TRBD1 (5 bases). CDR3 length: 16 residues. V was shortened by 6 bases and J by 0 bases, with 17 bases between the two germline ends. Germline V gives CDR1 KGHSH, CDR2 LQKENI. CDR3 sequence reads: CASSAGTLQMNTEAFF. The CDR3 coding sequence is TGTGCCAGCTCGGCAGGGACTCTGCAAATGAACACTGAAGCTTTCTTT.

The chain has TRBV3-1 (or the pseudogene TRBV3-2) and TRBJ1-4, with 7 bases fitting TRBD1. The CDR3 has 16 residues. Germline CDR1 and CDR2: LGHDT and YNNKEL (reference sequence). The V gene end was trimmed by 1 base and the J gene end by 5 bases; junction bases not matched to a gene: 7. The DNA for the CDR3 is TGTGCCAGCAGCCAAGGGGGGGGACAGCAAAATGAAAAACTGTTTTTT. Translating it yields CASSQGGGQQNEKLFF.

This clone was counted a single time. The rearrangement links TRBV5-1 to TRBJ2-7; 8 bases match TRBD2. The CDR3 covers 16 residues. CDR1 is SGHRS and CDR2 is YFSETQ in the germline V gene. V dropped 4 bases and J dropped 3; count of bases not matched to a gene: 12. CDR3 loop: CASSDGPAGGIYEQYF. CDR3 coding DNA: TGCGCCAGCAGCGACGGCCCGGCGGGGGGAATCTACGAGCAGTACTTC. The full variable domain, rest sourced from reference TRBV5-1 and TRBJ2-7, is KAGVTQTPRYLIKTRGQQVTLSCSPISGHRSVSWYQQTPGQGLQFLFEYFSETQRNKGNFPGRFSGRQFSNSRSEMNVSTLELGDSALYLCASSDGPAGGIYEQYFGPGTRLTVT.

This chain uses TRBV3-1 (or the pseudogene TRBV3-2) with TRBJ1-1; tentatively, D is TRBD1 (5 bases). Germline CDR1 LGHDT, CDR2 YNNKEL (reference sequence). V was pared by 4 bases and J by 9 bases, with 15 bases between. The CDR3 has 13 residues. The CDR3 sequence: CASSRAADTQAFF. As DNA, the CDR3 is TGTGCCAGCAGCCGGGCCGCGGACACCCAAGCTTTCTTT.

In this sample, this clone turned up once. The J gene is TRBJ1-6, the V gene TRBV7-2; TRBD1 agrees at 8 bases. Trimming at V came to 3 bases and at J to 10 bases, leaving 2 bases not matched to a gene. The CDR3 loop spans 13 amino acids. Looked up from germline, CDR1 is SGHTA and CDR2 is FQGNSA. CDR3 in DNA: TGTGCCAGCAGCTTTGACAGGGGCTCACCCCTCCACTTT. It encodes CASSFDRGSPLHF.

J is TRBJ2-7 and V is TRBV30, with 9 bases aligning to TRBD1. With 2 bases clipped from V and 10 bases from J, the junction kept 18 bases outside the gene matches. CDR3 size: 16 residues. Germline values: CDR1 GTSNPN, CDR2 SVGIG (reference sequence). CDR3 protein: CAWSPILKGTGTKQYF. Written as DNA, the CDR3 is TGTGCCTGGAGTCCCATTTTGAAGGGGACAGGGACGAAACAGTACTTC.

This clone was observed a handful of times. The chain joins TRBV5-1 to TRBJ2-2, with 10 bases lining up with TRBD1. In germline, CDR1 is SGHRS, CDR2 YFSETQ. V gave up 3 bases and J gave up 3 bases; unmatched junction bases: 2. This CDR3 spans 15 amino acids. For the CDR3, the DNA is TGCGCCAGCAGCTGGGACAGGGGCGACACCGGGGAGCTGTTTTTT. It encodes CASSWDRGDTGELFF.

The V gene is TRBV2, the J gene TRBJ1-6; D call uncertain. Germline CDR1 is SNHLY and CDR2 is FYNNEI. The ends were cut back, 4 bases at V and 0 bases at J, with 16 bases in the middle. The CDR3 totals 18 residues. CDR3 bases: TGTGCCAGCAGTGTAGACCTTCAACGTAGCTCCTATAATTCACCCCTCCACTTT. Translation: CASSVDLQRSSYNSPLHF.

The chain is built from TRBV5-6 and TRBJ2-7, with 7 bases matching TRBD1. CDR3 length equals 18 residues. Germline loops: CDR1 SGHDT, CDR2 YYEEEE. Unmatched junction bases numbered 13, after V lost 1 base and J lost 0 bases. The chain's CDR3 is CASSLTGALTGRSYEQYF. The CDR3 bases are TGTGCCAGCAGCTTGACAGGGGCTTTAACCGGACGCTCCTACGAGCAGTACTTC.

The rearrangement links TRBV7-9 to TRBJ1-2, with 8 bases that match TRBD1. This CDR3 comprises 15 residues. Germline CDR1 reads SEHNR; CDR2 reads FQNEAQ (reference sequence). With 8 bases clipped from V and 0 bases from J, the junction kept 8 bases outside the gene matches. This chain's CDR3 is CASGDEDRANYGYTF. The CDR3 coding sequence is TGTGCCAGCGGAGACGAGGACAGGGCTAACTATGGCTACACCTTC.

The chain joins TRBV6-1 to TRBJ2-1, with 10 positions matching TRBD2. The CDR3 runs to 16 residues. V shed 4 bases and J 6 bases; nucleotides not matched to a gene: 9. Germline CDR1 MNHNS, CDR2 SASEGT. CDR3 in DNA: TGTGCCAGCAGTGTGGCTAGCGGGGGCAAAACCAATGAGCAGTTCTTC. It yields the protein CASSVASGGKTNEQFF.

V is TRBV3-1 (or the pseudogene TRBV3-2) and J is TRBJ2-2; D possibly corresponds to TRBD1 (5 bases). V was pared by 2 bases and J by 5 bases, with 9 bases between. There are 14 residues in the CDR3. Germline values: CDR1 LGHDT, CDR2 YNNKEL (reference sequence). Here the CDR3 DNA reads TGTGCCAGCAGCCAAAAAGGGGCGACCGGGGAGCTGTTTTTT. It is translated as CASSQKGATGELFF.

There are a few counts of this clone. The chain has TRBV2 and TRBJ1-5; TRBD1 is a possible D gene (6 bases). The V gene lost 4 bases and the J gene lost 7 bases, with 20 bases spanning the gap. Germline V gene data show CDR1 as SNHLY and CDR2 as FYNNEI. This CDR3 contains 16 residues. CDR3 bases: TGTGCCAGCAGTGGGAGCGGGGACACCTTAAGACAGCCCCAGCATTTT. Residues: CASSGSGDTLRQPQHF.